The sample holds a few counts of the clone carrying this T cell receptor beta chain. As yet, its antigen is unknown. This sample stems from a study of T cell repertoires in aging, cancer and after chemotherapy. Study in general: Patients with chronic lymphocytic leukemia were sampled before and after fludarabine- or bendamustine-based chemotherapy. About 8.1 million TCR reads made up the full dataset.

Amplification of TCR beta used genomic DNA extracted from peripheral blood. Points from the study as a whole: Untreated cancer patients had significantly lower blood TCR diversity than age-matched healthy donors. In healthy donors, age-related TCR diversity loss mainly reflected lost richness.

The V gene lost 9 bases and the J gene lost 2 bases, with 13 bases spanning the gap. CDR1 and CDR2 (germline): LNHDA, SQIVND (reference sequence). This CDR3 comprises 13 residues. Multiplex touch-down PCR with TRB-A/B primers amplified rearranged V-D-J TRB sequences. TCRdb fed the multiplex PCR reads into MiXCR, producing one record per CDR3 protein. The data show thousands of distinct CDR3 sequences, with around 30% seen just once and approximately 68% held by the top ten. The specimen was blood. The chain combines TRBV19 with TRBJ1-1; D is uncertain. The sequence was collected from a human donor with a blood cancer. The donor label of this sample is uncertain. The CDR3 DNA reads as TGTGCCAGCCAGTTTCAAGCCAACACTGAAGCTTTCTTT. The encoded protein is CASQFQANTEAFF.